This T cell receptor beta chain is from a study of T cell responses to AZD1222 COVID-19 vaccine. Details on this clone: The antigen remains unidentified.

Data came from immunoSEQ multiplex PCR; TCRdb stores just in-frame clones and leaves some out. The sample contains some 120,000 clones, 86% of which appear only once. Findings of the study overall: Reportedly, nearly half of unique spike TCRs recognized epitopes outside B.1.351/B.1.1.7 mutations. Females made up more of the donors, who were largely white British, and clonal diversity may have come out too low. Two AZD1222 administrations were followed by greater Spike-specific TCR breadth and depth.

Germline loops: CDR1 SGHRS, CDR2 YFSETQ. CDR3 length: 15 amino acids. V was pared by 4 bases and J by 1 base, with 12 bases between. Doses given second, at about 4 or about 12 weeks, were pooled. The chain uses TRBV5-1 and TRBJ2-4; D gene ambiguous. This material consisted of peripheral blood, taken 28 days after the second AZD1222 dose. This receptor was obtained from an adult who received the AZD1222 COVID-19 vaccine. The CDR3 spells CASSPLVAAKNIQYF. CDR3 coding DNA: TGCGCCAGCAGCCCCCTGGTGGCGGCCAAAAACATTCAGTACTTC. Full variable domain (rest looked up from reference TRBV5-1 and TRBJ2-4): KAGVTQTPRYLIKTRGQQVTLSCSPISGHRSVSWYQQTPGQGLQFLFEYFSETQRNKGNFPGRFSGRQFSNSRSEMNVSTLELGDSALYLCASSPLVAAKNIQYFGAGTRLSVL.